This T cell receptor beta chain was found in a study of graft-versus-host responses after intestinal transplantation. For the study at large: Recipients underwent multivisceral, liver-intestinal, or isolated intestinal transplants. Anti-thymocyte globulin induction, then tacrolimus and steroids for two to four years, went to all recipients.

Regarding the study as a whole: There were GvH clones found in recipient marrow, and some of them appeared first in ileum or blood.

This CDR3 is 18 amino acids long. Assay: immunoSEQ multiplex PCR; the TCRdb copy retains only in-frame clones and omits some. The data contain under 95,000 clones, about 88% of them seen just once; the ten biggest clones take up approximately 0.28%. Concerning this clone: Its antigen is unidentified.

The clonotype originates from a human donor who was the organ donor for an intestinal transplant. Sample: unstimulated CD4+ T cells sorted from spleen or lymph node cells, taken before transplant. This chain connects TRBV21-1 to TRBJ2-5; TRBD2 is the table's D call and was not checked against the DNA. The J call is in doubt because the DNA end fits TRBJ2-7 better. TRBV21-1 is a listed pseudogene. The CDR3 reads CASSKGWLAGRSGYEQYF. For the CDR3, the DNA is TGTGCCAGCAGCAAGGGGTGGCTAGCGGGACGCTCAGGATACGAGCAGTACTTC.